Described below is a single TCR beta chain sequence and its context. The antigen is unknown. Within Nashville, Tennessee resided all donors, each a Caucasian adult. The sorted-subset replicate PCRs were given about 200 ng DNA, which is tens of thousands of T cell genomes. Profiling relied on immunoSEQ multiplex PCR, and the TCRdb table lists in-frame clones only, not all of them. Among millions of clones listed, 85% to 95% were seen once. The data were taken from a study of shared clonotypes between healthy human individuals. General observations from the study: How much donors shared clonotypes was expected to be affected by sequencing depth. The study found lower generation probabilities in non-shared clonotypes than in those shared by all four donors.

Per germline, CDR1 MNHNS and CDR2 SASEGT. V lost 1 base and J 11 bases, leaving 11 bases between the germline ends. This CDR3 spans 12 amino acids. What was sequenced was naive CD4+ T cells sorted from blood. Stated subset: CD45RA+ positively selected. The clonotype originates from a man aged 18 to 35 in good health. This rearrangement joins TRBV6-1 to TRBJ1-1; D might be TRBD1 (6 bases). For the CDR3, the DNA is TGTGCCAGCAGTGAAGTCAGGGGCCATGCTTTCTTT. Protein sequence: CASSEVRGHAFF.